These 14 T cell receptor beta chains came from one sample sequenced in a study of persistence of HIV-infected CD4 T cells. What these receptors recognize is not known. Nonspecific anti-CD3/anti-CD28 bead stimulation represents the broad CD4+ T cell repertoire. Sorting of responding CD4+ T cells relied on upregulated CD40 ligand together with CD69. The libraries were made with immunoSEQ version 4 in survey mode. Repertoires were generated with immunoSEQ multiplex PCR, while TCRdb's copy carries only in-frame clones and drops some. The sample yields around 39,000 clones, around 90% seen once. This specimen was CD4+ T cells sorted from PBMCs after roughly 19-hour stimulation, taken from a patient who received antiretroviral therapy. The receptors derive from an adult man with HIV who was CMV-seropositive.

The V and J genes are TRBV7-3 and TRBJ2-3; D possibly uses TRBD1 or TRBD2 (5 bases each). Germline V CDR1 and CDR2: SGHTA, FQGTGA. The CDR3 consists of 16 residues. The V end was cut by 6 bases, the J end by 0 bases, with 16 bases between. CDR3 bases: TGTGCCAGCAGTCGCACCGGGACGGCTAGCACAGATACGCAGTATTTT. It encodes CASSRTGTASTDTQYF.

This clone was detected only once. The chain uses TRBV20-1 and TRBJ1-4; D perhaps matches TRBD1 (6 bases). This CDR3 is 15 amino acids long. The ends were cut back, 3 bases at V and 11 bases at J, with 22 bases in the middle. From germline, CDR1 is DFQATT and CDR2 SNEGSKA (reference sequence). The CDR3 coding sequence is TGCAGTGCTAGTAGGGCAGGGGACGAACGATGGAAACTGTTTTTT. This codes for CSASRAGDERWKLFF.

The CDR3 DNA is TGTGCCAGCAGTACATCGGGACAGAGCCCTCCCTACGAGCAGTACTTC. It encodes CASSTSGQSPPYEQYF. The V and J genes are TRBV28 and TRBJ2-7; TRBD1 agrees at 7 bases. The V gene end was trimmed by 5 bases and the J gene end by 2 bases; junction bases not matched to a gene: 12. Per the germline V gene, CDR1 is MDHEN and CDR2 is SYDVKM. The CDR3 is 16 residues long.

The rearrangement joins TRBV27 to TRBJ2-7, with 9 positions matching TRBD2. V gave up 2 bases and J gave up 4 bases; unmatched junction bases: 0. CDR1 is MNHEY and CDR2 is SMNVEV in the germline V gene (reference sequence). This CDR3 has 13 amino acids. The CDR3 region has the DNA TGTGCCAGCAGTTTACTAGCGGGGTACGAGCAGTACTTC. Its protein product is CASSLLAGYEQYF.

In its sample, this clone was seen once. V is TRBV7-9 and J is TRBJ1-4; D is unclear. Germline CDR1 reads SEHNR; CDR2 reads FQNEAQ (reference sequence). V shed 4 bases and J shed 0 bases, with 6 bases lying between them. The CDR3 totals 14 residues. CDR3: CASSSPSTNEKLFF. CDR3 coding DNA: TGTGCCAGCAGCTCGCCCTCAACTAATGAAAAACTGTTTTTT.

A note on this clone: Other DNA sequences from this sample encode an identical CDR3 as well. The CDR3 sequence: CASSLGQYPAEAFF. CDR3 in DNA: TGCGCCAGCAGCTTGGGTCAGTACCCCGCTGAAGCTTTCTTT. This sequence joins TRBV5-1 and TRBJ1-1; no clear D gene. The germline V gene has CDR1 SGHRS and CDR2 YFSETQ. V shed 0 bases and J shed 6 bases, with 12 bases lying between them. This CDR3 spans 14 amino acids.

This chain links TRBV18 with TRBJ2-7; 10 nucleotides agree with TRBD1. Trimming removed 3 bases from V and 3 bases from J; junction bases left unmatched: 2. This CDR3 region has 14 residues. Germline assignment: CDR1 KGHSH and CDR2 LQKENI. The CDR3 spells CASSPGTGVYEQYF. For the CDR3, the DNA is TGTGCCAGCTCACCCGGGACAGGGGTCTACGAGCAGTACTTC.

The genes are TRBV5-1 and TRBJ1-2, with no clear D. The CDR3 loop spans 14 amino acids. From germline, CDR1 is SGHRS and CDR2 YFSETQ. V was trimmed by 3 bases and J by 5 bases, leaving 14 bases between them. The CDR3 DNA reads as TGCGCCAGCAGCTATGAAGGGTTCGGGTATGGCTACACCTTC. Its translation is CASSYEGFGYGYTF.

The chain couples TRBV7-8 to TRBJ1-1; 7 bases fit TRBD1. The CDR3 covers 14 residues. The trim removed 5 bases at V and 0 bases at J, leaving 3 bases unmatched. Per the germline V gene, CDR1 is SGHVS and CDR2 is FQNEAQ. CDR3 loop: CASSPGQMNTEAFF. CDR3 in DNA: TGTGCCAGCAGCCCGGGACAGATGAACACTGAAGCTTTCTTT.

The chain combines TRBV12-3 or TRBV12-4 with TRBJ1-1; perhaps TRBD1 as D (5 bases). Trimming took 5 bases from V and 1 from J, leaving 8 bases between them. The CDR3 is 13 residues long. CDR3 sequence reads: CASSVDTNTEAFF. The CDR3 DNA sequence: TGTGCCAGCAGTGTGGACACGAACACTGAAGCTTTCTTT.

This clone came up once. The chain is built from TRBV7-8 and TRBJ2-7, with 7 bases aligning to TRBD1. Looked up from germline, CDR1 is SGHVS and CDR2 is FQNEAQ. The CDR3 contains 13 residues. Trimming cost V 5 bases and J 3 bases; bases outside gene matches: 4. CDR3 amino acids: CASSRDRNYEQYF. In nucleotides, the CDR3 is TGTGCCAGCAGCCGGGACAGAAACTACGAGCAGTACTTC.

The CDR3 sequence: CATSYRQGTRDEQFF. DNA for the CDR3: TGTGCCACCAGCTACCGACAGGGAACGAGAGATGAGCAGTTCTTC. The chain couples TRBV15 to TRBJ2-1; 7 nucleotides align to TRBD1. The length of the CDR3 is 15 residues. The junction had 12 bases not matched to a gene; V was cut back by 5 bases and J by 8 bases. In germline, CDR1 is LNHNV, CDR2 YYDKDF (reference sequence).

The chain joins TRBV19 to TRBJ1-5; D perhaps matches TRBD1 (6 bases). V dropped 7 bases and J dropped 1 base, with 14 bases sitting between them. This CDR3 has 15 amino acids. Germline V CDR1 and CDR2: LNHDA, SQIVND (reference sequence). In nucleotides, the CDR3 is TGTGCCAGTATGGAGGGGGGCGGGAGCAATCAGCCCCAGCATTTT. Translated, it gives CASMEGGGSNQPQHF.

The chain joins TRBV24-1 to TRBJ1-4, with D unclear. This CDR3 has 15 amino acids. In germline, CDR1 is KGHDR, CDR2 SFDVKD. V lost 4 bases, J lost 8 bases, and 16 bases lay in between. The chain's CDR3 is CATSDSRSPLEKLFF. Here the CDR3 DNA reads TGTGCCACCAGTGACTCACGCTCTCCCCTAGAAAAACTGTTTTTT.